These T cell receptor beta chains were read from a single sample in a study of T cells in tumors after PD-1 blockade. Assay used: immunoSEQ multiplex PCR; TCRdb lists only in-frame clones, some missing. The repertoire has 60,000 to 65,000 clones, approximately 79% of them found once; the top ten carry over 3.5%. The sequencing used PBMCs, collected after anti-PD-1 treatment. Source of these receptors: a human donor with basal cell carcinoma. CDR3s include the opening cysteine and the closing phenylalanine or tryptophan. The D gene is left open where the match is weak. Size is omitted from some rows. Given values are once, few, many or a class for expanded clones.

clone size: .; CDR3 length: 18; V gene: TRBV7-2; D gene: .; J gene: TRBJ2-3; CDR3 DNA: TGTGCCAGCAGCTTAGGGGGAAAGAAGGTGGGGATAACAGATACGCAGTATTTT; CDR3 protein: CASSLGGKKVGITDTQYF
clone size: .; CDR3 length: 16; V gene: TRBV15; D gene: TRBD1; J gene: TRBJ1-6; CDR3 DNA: TGTGCCACCAGCAGGGGTGACAGGGGATATAATTCACCCCTCCACTTT; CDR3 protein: CATSRGDRGYNSPLHF
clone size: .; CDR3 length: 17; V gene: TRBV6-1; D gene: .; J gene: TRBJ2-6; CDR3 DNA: TGTGCCAGCAGTGAAAGCCGGTCGGGCTCTGGGGCCAACGTCCTGACTTTC; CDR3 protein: CASSESRSGSGANVLTF
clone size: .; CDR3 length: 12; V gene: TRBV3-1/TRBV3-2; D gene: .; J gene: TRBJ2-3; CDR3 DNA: TGTGCCAGCAGGCAGGACACAGATACGCAGTATTTT; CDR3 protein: CASRQDTDTQYF
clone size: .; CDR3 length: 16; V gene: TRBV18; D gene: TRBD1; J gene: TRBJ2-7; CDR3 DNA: TGTGCCAGCTCAAATCCGGGACAGGGGTCAACCTACGAGCAGTACTTC; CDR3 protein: CASSNPGQGSTYEQYF
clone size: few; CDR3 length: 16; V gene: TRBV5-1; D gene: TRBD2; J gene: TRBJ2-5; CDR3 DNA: TGCGCCAGCAGCTTGGAACCTAGCGGGGGTGGGGAGACCCAGTACTTC; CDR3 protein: CASSLEPSGGGETQYF
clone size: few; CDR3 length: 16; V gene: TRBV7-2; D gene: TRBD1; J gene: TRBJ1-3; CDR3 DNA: TGTGCCAGCAGCTTAGGTGGAGGGGGCGAAGGAAACACCATATATTTT; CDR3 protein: CASSLGGGGEGNTIYF
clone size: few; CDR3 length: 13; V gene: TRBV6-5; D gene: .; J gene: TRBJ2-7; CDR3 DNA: TGTGCCAGCAGTAAAACTTCCACCTACGAGCAGTACTTC; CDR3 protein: CASSKTSTYEQYF
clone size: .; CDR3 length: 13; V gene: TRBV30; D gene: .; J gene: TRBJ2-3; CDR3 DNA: TGTGCCTGGAGTGTAGGGGAGCACGATACGCAGTATTTT; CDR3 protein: CAWSVGEHDTQYF
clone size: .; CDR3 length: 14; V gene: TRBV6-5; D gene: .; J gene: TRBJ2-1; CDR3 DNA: TGTGCCAGCAGGGGACCGTCGACCTACAATGAGCAGTTCTTC; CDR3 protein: CASRGPSTYNEQFF